These 6 T cell receptor beta chains were all obtained from the same sample, sequenced in a study of shared clonotypes between healthy human individuals. TCRdb's copy holds only in-frame clones and misses some; the assay was immunoSEQ multiplex PCR. The table records hundreds of thousands of clones, 74% of them present only once. What was sequenced was memory CD4+ T cells sorted from blood. Specified subset: CD45RA-negative fraction. The receptors were gathered from a woman aged 25 to 39 in good health.

The chain couples TRBV27 to TRBJ2-1; 14 bases map to TRBD2. Per the germline V gene, CDR1 is MNHEY and CDR2 is SMNVEV (reference sequence). V trimming: 2 bases; J trimming: 10 bases; junction bases outside the gene matches: 4. This CDR3 spans 15 amino acids. The CDR3 region is CASSLGTSGRGEQFF. As DNA, the CDR3 is TGTGCCAGCAGTTTAGGGACTAGCGGGAGAGGGGAGCAGTTCTTC.

This chain links TRBV5-4 with TRBJ2-5, with 9 bases that match TRBD2. The CDR3 totals 14 residues. Looked up from germline, CDR1 is SGHNT and CDR2 is YYREEE (reference sequence). Trimming took 1 base from V and 4 from J; bases not matched to a gene: 2. The CDR3 nucleotides read TGTGCCAGCAGCTTGCAAGCGGGAGGAGAGACCCAGTACTTC. Amino acids: CASSLQAGGETQYF.

This chain uses TRBV7-2 with TRBJ2-2, with a possible D match to TRBD2 (6 bases). Germline CDR1 SGHTA, CDR2 FQGNSA. The CDR3 totals 15 residues. Trimming took off 6 bases at V and 0 bases at J, with 11 bases between the two ends. This CDR3 reads CASRPSVSNTGELFF. The CDR3 coding sequence is TGTGCCAGCAGACCTAGCGTATCGAACACCGGGGAGCTGTTTTTT. The variable domain in full, completed from reference TRBV7-2 and TRBJ2-2, reads GAGVSQSPSNKVTEKGKDVELRCDPISGHTALYWYRQSLGQGLEFLIYFQGNSAPDKSGLPSDRFSAERTGGSVSTLTIQRTQQEDSAVYLCASRPSVSNTGELFFGEGSRLTVL.

This clone was seen once. This rearrangement joins TRBV28 to TRBJ2-7, with D hard to call. The CDR3 is 14 residues long. Germline-derived CDR1 and CDR2 are MDHEN and SYDVKM. Trimming cost V 4 bases and J 1 base, with 11 bases left between them. As DNA, the CDR3 is TGTGCCAGCAGTTACGACCGAGGTTCCTACGAGCAGTACTTC. This encodes CASSYDRGSYEQYF. Based on the CDR3 plus reference TRBV28 and TRBJ2-7, the full variable domain is DVKVTQSSRYLVKRTGEKVFLECVQDMDHENMFWYRQDPGLGLRLIYFSYDVKMKEKGDIPEGYSVSREKKERFSLILESASTNQTSMYLCASSYDRGSYEQYFGPGTRLTVT.

The genes are TRBV27 and TRBJ2-3; maybe TRBD2 (5 bases). This CDR3 has 14 residues. CDR1 is MNHEY, CDR2 SMNVEV, per germline (reference sequence). V lost 8 bases and J lost 2, with 14 bases in between. The CDR3 spells CASWARRATDTQYF. CDR3 nucleotides: TGTGCCAGCTGGGCAAGGCGGGCCACAGATACGCAGTATTTT.

The chain uses TRBV29-1 and TRBJ1-4; D gene unclear. Per the germline V gene, CDR1 is SQVTM and CDR2 is ANQGSEA. The CDR3 totals 12 residues. Trimming took off 4 bases at V and 11 bases at J, with 14 bases between the two ends. CDR3 protein: CSVADPGGKLFF. CDR3 DNA: TGCAGCGTTGCAGACCCGGGAGGGAAACTGTTTTTT. Variable domain in full (rest from reference TRBV29-1 and TRBJ1-4): SAVISQKPSRDICQRGTSLTIQCQVDSQVTMMFWYRQQPGQSLTLIATANQGSEATYESGFVIDKFPISRPNLTFSTLTVSNMSPEDSSIYLCSVADPGGKLFFGSGTQLSVL.